This T cell receptor beta chain emerged from a study of T cell responses to AZD1222 COVID-19 vaccine. Profiling relied on immunoSEQ multiplex PCR, and the TCRdb table lists in-frame clones only, not all of them. The sample records about 110,000 clones, around nine tenths being singletons. The sequence derives from an adult who received the AZD1222 COVID-19 vaccine. The material sequenced was peripheral blood, taken 28 days after the second AZD1222 dose.

The CDR3 DNA follows: TGTGCCTGGAGAGGACCGCGTAATTCACCCCTCCACTTT. This translates into CAWRGPRNSPLHF. This chain connects TRBV30 to TRBJ1-6; D call uncertain. CDR1 and CDR2 from the germline V gene are GTSNPN and SVGIG (reference sequence). CDR3 size: 13 residues. With 3 bases removed from V and 6 bases from J, the gap between germline ends came to 9 bases.